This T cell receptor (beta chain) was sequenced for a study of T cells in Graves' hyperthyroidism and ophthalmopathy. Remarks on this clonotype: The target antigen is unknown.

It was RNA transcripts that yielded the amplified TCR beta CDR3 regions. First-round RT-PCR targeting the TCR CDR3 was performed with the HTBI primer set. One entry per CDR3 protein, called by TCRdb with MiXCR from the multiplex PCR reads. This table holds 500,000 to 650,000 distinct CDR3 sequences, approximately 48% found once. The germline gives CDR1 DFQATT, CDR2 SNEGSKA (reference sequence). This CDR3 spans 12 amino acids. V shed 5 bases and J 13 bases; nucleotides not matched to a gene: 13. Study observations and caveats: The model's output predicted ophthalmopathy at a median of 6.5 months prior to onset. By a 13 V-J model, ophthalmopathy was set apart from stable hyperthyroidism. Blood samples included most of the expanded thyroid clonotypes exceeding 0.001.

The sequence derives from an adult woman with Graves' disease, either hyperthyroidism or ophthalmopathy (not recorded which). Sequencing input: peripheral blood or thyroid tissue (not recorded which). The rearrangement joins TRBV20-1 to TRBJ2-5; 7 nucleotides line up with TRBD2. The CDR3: CSAGTGLAAMYF. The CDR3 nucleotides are TGCAGTGCTGGGACCGGTCTAGCGGCTATGTACTTC.